This TCR beta chain stems from a study of graft-versus-host responses after intestinal transplantation. Study-level information: Transplantation in recipients was multivisceral, liver-intestinal, or isolated intestinal. Every recipient underwent anti-thymocyte globulin induction, then tacrolimus and steroids for roughly 3 years.

General study findings and limits: Across patients carrying graft-donor T cell macrochimerism, allografts held high graft-versus-host to host-versus-graft clonal ratios.

The method was immunoSEQ multiplex PCR; TCRdb's version includes in-frame clones alone and lacks a portion of them. The repertoire has about 36,000 clones, roughly 95% of them found once; the top ten carry 0.2% to 0.25%. On this clone: Its specificity is not known.

V shed 3 bases and J shed 4 bases, with 16 bases lying between them. This CDR3 is built from 15 residues. The germline V gene encodes CDR1 LGHNA and CDR2 YSLEER. This material consisted of unstimulated CD4+ T cells sorted from spleen or lymph node cells, taken before transplant. V usage is TRBV4-3 and J usage is TRBJ2-7; no clear D gene. The origin of this receptor is a human donor who was the organ donor for an intestinal transplant. CDR3 bases: TGCGCCAGCAGCCACTCGGTAAGCAACAGTTACGAGCAGTACTTC. Encoded protein: CASSHSVSNSYEQYF.